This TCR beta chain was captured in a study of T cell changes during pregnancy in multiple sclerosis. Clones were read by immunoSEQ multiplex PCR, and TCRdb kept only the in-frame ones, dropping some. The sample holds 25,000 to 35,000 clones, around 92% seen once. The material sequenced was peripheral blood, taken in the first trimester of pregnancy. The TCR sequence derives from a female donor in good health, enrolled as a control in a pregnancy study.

CDR3 DNA: TGTGCCAGCAGTGAATGGGAGGGAATGAACACTGAAGCTTTCTTT. Translation gives CASSEWEGMNTEAFF. The chain joins TRBV6-1 to TRBJ1-1; D not certain. The germline V gene encodes CDR1 MNHNS and CDR2 SASEGT. The V and J ends lost 2 bases and 0 bases respectively, with 10 bases between them. This CDR3 is 15 amino acids long.